Reported below is one TCR beta chain. Its antigen remains unidentified. A much larger clone is a single base away; this may be a read error. This sample was included in a study of post-analysis software for immune sequencing data. The study's findings and limits: Multiple sclerosis was associated with a significant reduction in normalized Chao1 diversity relative to controls. Roughly five TRBV segments appeared more often in patients than in controls, and TRBV5-6, TRBV5-1 and TRBV20-1 were among these.

Unique molecular identifiers featured in each of the TCR beta cDNA libraries. cDNA molecules numbering roughly 0.5 million came from roughly 1 to 10 million T cells. MiXCR, applied by TCRdb to the PCR reads, yields one record per CDR3 protein. In the table there are 170,000 or so distinct CDR3 sequences, about 30% of which are singletons. Per germline, CDR1 ENHRY and CDR2 SYGVKD. The CDR3 has 16 residues. The chain carries TRBV10-3 and TRBJ2-7; TRBD2 matches 11 bases. The J call could be wrong; TRBJ2-5 is a better fit for the DNA end. This clonotype originated in a girl between 10 and 17 years old with multiple sclerosis. The source material was blood. The CDR3 protein is CAISSGTSGNRETQYF. The CDR3 coding sequence is TGTGCCATCAGTAGTGGGACTAGCGGTAATAGGGAGACCCAGTACTTC.